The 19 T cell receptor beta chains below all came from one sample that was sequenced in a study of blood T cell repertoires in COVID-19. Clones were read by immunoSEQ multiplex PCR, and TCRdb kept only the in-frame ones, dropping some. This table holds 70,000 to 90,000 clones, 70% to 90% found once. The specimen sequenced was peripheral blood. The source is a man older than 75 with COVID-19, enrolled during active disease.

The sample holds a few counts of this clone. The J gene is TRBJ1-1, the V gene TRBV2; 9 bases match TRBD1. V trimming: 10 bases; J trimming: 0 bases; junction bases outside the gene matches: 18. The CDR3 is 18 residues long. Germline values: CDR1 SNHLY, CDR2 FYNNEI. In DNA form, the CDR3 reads TGTGCCACCTCCGGGACAGGGAAAAACCGGACCATGAACACTGAAGCTTTCTTT. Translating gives CATSGTGKNRTMNTEAFF.

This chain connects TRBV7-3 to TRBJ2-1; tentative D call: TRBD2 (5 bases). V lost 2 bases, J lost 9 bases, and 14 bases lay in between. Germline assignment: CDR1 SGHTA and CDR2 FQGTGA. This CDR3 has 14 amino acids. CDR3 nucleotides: TGTGCCAGCAGCTTAGCGGGTCTAGGGAGTGAGCAGTTCTTC. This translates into CASSLAGLGSEQFF.

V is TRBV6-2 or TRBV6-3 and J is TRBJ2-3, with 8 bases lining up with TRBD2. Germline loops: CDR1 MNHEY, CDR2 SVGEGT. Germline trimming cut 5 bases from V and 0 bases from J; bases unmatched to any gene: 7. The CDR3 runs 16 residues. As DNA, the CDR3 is TGTGCCAGCAGTCGGACTAGCCGCTCAAGCACAGATACGCAGTATTTT. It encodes CASSRTSRSSTDTQYF.

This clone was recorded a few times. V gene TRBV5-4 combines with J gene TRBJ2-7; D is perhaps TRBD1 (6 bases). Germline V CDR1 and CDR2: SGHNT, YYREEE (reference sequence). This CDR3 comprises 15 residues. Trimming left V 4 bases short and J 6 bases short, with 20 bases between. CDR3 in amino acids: CASSTPEAGAFEQYF. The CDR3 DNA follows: TGTGCCAGCAGCACCCCGGAGGCAGGGGCCTTCGAGCAGTACTTC.

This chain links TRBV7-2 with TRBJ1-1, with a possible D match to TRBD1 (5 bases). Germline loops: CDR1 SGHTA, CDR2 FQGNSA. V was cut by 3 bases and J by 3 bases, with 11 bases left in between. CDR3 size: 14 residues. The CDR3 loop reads CASSFSGGDTEAFF. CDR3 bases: TGTGCCAGCAGCTTCTCGGGGGGGGACACTGAAGCTTTCTTT.

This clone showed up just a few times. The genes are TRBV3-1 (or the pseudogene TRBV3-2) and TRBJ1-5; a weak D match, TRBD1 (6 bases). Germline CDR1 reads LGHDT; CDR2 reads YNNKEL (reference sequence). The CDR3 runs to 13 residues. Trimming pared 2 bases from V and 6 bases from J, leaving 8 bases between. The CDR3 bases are TGTGCCAGCAGCCAAACAGGGCCTCAGCCCCAGCATTTT. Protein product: CASSQTGPQPQHF.

CDR3 residues: CATSRDRTANYGYTF. The CDR3 coding sequence is TGTGCCACCAGCAGGGATAGGACAGCTAACTATGGCTACACCTTC. The chain recombines TRBV15 with TRBJ1-2, with D perhaps matching TRBD1 (6 bases). Germline assignment: CDR1 LNHNV and CDR2 YYDKDF (reference sequence). The CDR3 contains 15 residues. Trimming cost V 3 bases and J 0 bases, with 11 bases left between them. Drawing the rest from reference TRBV15 and TRBJ1-2, the complete variable domain is DAMVIQNPRYQVTQFGKPVTLSCSQTLNHNVMYWYQQKSSQAPKLLFHYYDKDFNNEADTPDNFQSRRPNTSFCFLDIRSPGLGDTAMYLCATSRDRTANYGYTFGSGTRLTVV.

This CDR3 is CASSYSRTGSYGYTF. CDR3 in DNA: TGTGCCAGCAGTTACTCGAGGACAGGGAGCTATGGCTACACCTTC. V and J are TRBV6-6 and TRBJ1-2, with 8 bases identical to TRBD1. The CDR3 contains 15 residues. V lost 0 bases, J lost 4 bases, and 4 bases stayed unmatched. Germline values: CDR1 MNHNY, CDR2 SVGAGI (reference sequence).

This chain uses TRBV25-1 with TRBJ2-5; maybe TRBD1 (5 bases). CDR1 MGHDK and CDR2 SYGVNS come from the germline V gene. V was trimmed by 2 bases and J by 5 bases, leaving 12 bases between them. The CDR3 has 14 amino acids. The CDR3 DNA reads TGTGCCAGCAGTGAAGCCCAGGGCAGGGAGACCCAGTACTTC. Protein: CASSEAQGRETQYF.

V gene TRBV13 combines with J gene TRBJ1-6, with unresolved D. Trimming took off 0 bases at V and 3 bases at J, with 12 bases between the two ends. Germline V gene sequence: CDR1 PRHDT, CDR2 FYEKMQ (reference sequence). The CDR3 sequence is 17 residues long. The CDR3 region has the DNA TGTGCCAGCAGCTTAGGCCCTATAGAGGGCTATAATTCACCCCTCCACTTT. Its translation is CASSLGPIEGYNSPLHF.

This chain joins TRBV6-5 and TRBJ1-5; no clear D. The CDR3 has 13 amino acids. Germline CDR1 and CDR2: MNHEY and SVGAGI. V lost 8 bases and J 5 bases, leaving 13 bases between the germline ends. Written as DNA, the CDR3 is TGTGCCAGCGGAAGGCTCCAGGATCAGCCCCAGCATTTT. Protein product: CASGRLQDQPQHF.

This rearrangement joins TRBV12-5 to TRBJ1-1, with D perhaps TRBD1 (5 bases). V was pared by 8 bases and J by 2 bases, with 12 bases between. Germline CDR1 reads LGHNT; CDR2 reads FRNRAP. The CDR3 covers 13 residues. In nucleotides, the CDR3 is TGTGCTAGTTTGGGGCAGGTTAACACTGAAGCTTTCTTT. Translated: CASLGQVNTEAFF. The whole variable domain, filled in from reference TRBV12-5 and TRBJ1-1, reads DARVTQTPRHKVTEMGQEVTMRCQPILGHNTVFWYRQTMMQGLELLAYFRNRAPLDDSGMPKDRFSAEMPDATLATLKIQPSEPRDSAVYFCASLGQVNTEAFFGQGTRLTVV.

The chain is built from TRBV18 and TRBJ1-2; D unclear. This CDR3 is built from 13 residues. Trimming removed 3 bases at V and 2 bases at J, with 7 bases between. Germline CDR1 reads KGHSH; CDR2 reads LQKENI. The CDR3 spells CASSPNQNYGYTF. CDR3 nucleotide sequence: TGTGCCAGCTCACCCAACCAGAACTATGGCTACACCTTC.

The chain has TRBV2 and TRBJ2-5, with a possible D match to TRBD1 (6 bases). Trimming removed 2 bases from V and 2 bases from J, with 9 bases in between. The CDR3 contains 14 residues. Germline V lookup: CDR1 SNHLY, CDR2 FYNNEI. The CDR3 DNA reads TGTGCCAGCAGTGAATTACAGGGTCAAGAGACCCAGTACTTC. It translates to CASSELQGQETQYF.

The CDR3 region is CASSWGTGGDGYTF. DNA for the CDR3: TGTGCCAGCAGCTGGGGGACAGGGGGCGATGGCTACACCTTC. The chain combines TRBV11-1 with TRBJ1-2; TRBD1 matches at 12 bases. Trimming removed 4 bases from V and 6 bases from J; junction bases left unmatched: 3. CDR1 and CDR2 from the germline V gene are SGHAT and FQDESV (reference sequence). This CDR3 is built from 14 residues.

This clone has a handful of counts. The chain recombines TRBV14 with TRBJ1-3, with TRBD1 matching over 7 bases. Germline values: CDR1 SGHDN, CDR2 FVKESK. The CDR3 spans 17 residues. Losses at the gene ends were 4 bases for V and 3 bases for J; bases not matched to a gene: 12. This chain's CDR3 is CASSRTTGVLYGNTIYF. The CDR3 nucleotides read TGTGCCAGCAGCCGAACCACAGGGGTGTTGTATGGAAACACCATATATTTT.

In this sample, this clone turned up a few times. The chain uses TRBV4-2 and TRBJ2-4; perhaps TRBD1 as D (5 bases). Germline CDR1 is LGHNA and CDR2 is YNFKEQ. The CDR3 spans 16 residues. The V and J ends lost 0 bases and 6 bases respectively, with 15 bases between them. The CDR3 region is CASSQDFRGSGNIQYF. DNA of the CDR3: TGTGCCAGCAGCCAAGATTTTAGGGGATCGGGAAACATTCAGTACTTC.

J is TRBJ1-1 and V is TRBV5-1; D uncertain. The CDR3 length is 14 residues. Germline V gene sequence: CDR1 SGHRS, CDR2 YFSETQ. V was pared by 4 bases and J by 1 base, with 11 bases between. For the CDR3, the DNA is TGCGCCAGCAGCAGCTCGAGGCCGAACACTGAAGCTTTCTTT. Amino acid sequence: CASSSSRPNTEAFF.

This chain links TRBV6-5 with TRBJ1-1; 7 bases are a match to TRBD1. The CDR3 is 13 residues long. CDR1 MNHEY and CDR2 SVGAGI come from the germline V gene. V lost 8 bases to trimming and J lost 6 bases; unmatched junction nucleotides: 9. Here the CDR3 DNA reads TGTGCCAGCTCTAGGACAGGACGTGCTGAAGCTTTCTTT. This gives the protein CASSRTGRAEAFF.